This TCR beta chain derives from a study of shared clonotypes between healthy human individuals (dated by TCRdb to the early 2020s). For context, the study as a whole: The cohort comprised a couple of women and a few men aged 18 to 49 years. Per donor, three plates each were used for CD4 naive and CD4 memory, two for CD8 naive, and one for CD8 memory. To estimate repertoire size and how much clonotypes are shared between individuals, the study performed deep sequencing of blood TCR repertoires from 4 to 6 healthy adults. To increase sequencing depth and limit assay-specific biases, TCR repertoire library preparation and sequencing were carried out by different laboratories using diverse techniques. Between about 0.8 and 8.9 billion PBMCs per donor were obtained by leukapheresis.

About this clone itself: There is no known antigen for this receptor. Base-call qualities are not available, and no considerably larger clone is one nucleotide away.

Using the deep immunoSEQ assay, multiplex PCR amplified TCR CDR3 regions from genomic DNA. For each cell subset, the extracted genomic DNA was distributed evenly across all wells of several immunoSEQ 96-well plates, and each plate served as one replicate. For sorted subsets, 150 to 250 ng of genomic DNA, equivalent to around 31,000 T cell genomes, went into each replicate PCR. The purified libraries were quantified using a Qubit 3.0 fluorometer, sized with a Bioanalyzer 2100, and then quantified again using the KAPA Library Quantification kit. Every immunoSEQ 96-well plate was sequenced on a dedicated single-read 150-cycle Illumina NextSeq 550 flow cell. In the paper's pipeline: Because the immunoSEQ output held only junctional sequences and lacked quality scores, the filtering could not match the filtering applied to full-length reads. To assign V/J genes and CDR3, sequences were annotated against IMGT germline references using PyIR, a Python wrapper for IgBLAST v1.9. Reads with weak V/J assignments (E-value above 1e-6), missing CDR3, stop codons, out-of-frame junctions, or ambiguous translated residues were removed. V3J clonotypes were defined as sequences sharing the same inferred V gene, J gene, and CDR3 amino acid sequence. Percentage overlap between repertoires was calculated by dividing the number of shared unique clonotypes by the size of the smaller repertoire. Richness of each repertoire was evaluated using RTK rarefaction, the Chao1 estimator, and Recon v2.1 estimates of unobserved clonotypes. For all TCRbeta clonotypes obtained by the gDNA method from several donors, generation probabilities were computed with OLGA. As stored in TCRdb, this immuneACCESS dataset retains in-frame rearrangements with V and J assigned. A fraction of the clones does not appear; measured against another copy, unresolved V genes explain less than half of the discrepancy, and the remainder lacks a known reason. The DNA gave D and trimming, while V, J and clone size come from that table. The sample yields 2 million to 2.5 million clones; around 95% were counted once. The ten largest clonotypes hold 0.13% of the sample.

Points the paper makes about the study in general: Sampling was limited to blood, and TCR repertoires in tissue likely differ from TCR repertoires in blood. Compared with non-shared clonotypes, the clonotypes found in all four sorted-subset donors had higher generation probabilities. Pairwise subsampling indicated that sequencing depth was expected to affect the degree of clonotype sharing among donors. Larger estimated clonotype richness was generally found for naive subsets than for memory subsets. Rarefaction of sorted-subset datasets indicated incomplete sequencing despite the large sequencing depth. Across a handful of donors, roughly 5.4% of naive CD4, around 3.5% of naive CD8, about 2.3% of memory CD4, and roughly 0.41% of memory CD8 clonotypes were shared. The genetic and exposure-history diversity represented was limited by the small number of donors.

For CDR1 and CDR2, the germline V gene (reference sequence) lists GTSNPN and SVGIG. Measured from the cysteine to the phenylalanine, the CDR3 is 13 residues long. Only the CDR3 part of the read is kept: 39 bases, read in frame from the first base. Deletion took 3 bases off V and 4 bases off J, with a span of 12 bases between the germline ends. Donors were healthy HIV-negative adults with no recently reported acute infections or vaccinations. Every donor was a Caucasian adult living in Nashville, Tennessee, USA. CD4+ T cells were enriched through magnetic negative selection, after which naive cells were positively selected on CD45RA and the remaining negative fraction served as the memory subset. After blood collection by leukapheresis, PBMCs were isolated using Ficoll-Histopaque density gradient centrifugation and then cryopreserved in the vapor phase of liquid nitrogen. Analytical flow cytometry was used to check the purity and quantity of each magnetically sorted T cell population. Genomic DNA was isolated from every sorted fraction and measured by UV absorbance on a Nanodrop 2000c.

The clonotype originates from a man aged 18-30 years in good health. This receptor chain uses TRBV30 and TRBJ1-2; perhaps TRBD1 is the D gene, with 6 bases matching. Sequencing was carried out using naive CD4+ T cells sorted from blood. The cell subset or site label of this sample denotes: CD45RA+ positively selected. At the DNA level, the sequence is TGTGCCTGGAGGCTCGGACAGTCCTATGGCTACACCTTC. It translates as CAWRLGQSYGYTF.